This T cell receptor beta chain was sequenced in a study of response to subunit inactivated influenza vaccine. The study's findings and limits: Few new T cells, the authors suggested, are recruited by each seasonal influenza vaccination.

A word on this clonotype: No antigen is known for it.

From the RT-PCR reads, TCRdb called clonotypes with MiXCR, one entry per CDR3 protein. Among some 480,000 distinct CDR3 sequences listed, approximately 11% were seen once. Trimming cost V 6 bases and J 7 bases, with 7 bases left between them. This CDR3 contains 11 residues. In germline, CDR1 is SNHLY, CDR2 FYNNEI. Specimen: PBMCs from blood, collected about 40 days after vaccination. This sequence was found in a man aged 45 to 65 who received an inactivated influenza vaccine. V gene TRBV2 combines with J gene TRBJ2-1; no reliable D call. In DNA form, the CDR3 reads TGTGCCAGCAGCTCGCGGAATGAGCAGTTCTTC. This translates into CASSSRNEQFF.